One sample yielded the 32 T cell receptor beta chains listed below, sequenced in a study of T cell changes during pregnancy in multiple sclerosis. Using immunoSEQ multiplex PCR, the repertoire was profiled, and TCRdb retains in-frame clones only, with some absent. The repertoire has about 40,000 clones, nearly 90% of them found once; the top ten carry under 1%. The specimen comprised CD4+ T cells from peripheral blood mononuclear cells, sampled after pregnancy. All receptors come from a female donor with multiple sclerosis, enrolled in a pregnancy study.

V gene TRBV28 combines with J gene TRBJ2-3, with D possibly matching TRBD2 (7 bases). V shed 5 bases and J shed 0 bases, with 15 bases lying between them. The CDR3 totals 16 residues. Germline assignment: CDR1 MDHEN and CDR2 SYDVKM. The CDR3 DNA follows: TGTGCCAGCAGTAACGAGGGGGGGGGAAGCACAGATACGCAGTATTTT. Its translation is CASSNEGGGSTDTQYF. The complete variable domain, with remaining parts taken from reference TRBV28 and TRBJ2-3, reads DVKVTQSSRYLVKRTGEKVFLECVQDMDHENMFWYRQDPGLGLRLIYFSYDVKMKEKGDIPEGYSVSREKKERFSLILESASTNQTSMYLCASSNEGGGSTDTQYFGPGTRLTVL.

The chain is built from TRBV30 and TRBJ1-3; D unresolved. The germline gives CDR1 GTSNPN, CDR2 SVGIG (reference sequence). V dropped 3 bases and J dropped 1 base, with 4 bases sitting between them. The length of the CDR3 is 12 residues. The CDR3 region is CAWSTSGNTIYF. DNA of the CDR3: TGTGCCTGGAGCACATCTGGAAACACCATATATTTT.

The chain uses TRBV2 and TRBJ1-5, with 7 bases aligning to TRBD1. Germline trimming cut 2 bases from V and 5 bases from J; bases unmatched to any gene: 3. Germline V lookup: CDR1 SNHLY, CDR2 FYNNEI. The length of the CDR3 is 14 residues. The CDR3 region is CASSERDSYQPQHF. The CDR3 DNA reads as TGTGCCAGCAGTGAAAGGGACAGCTATCAGCCCCAGCATTTT.

The chain uses TRBV7-9 and TRBJ1-3, with TRBD1 identical over 10 bases. Per the germline V gene, CDR1 is SEHNR and CDR2 is FQNEAQ (reference sequence). J gave up 5 bases and V 4 bases, and 14 bases lay outside the gene matches. This CDR3 comprises 18 residues. The CDR3 sequence is CASSSTGTGAVGRNTIYF. DNA for the CDR3: TGTGCCAGCAGCTCCACCGGGACAGGGGCAGTAGGCAGAAACACCATATATTTT.

The gene calls are TRBV5-5 and TRBJ2-2, with 13 nucleotides matching TRBD2. V was pared by 3 bases and J by 5 bases, with 4 bases of the junction left unmatched. Germline V gene data show CDR1 as SGHKS and CDR2 as YYEKEE (reference sequence). This CDR3 is built from 16 residues. CDR3 in DNA: TGTGCCAGCAGCTCAGGACTAGCGGGGGCTACCGGGGAGCTGTTTTTT. It codes for CASSSGLAGATGELFF.

The rearrangement links TRBV6-1 to TRBJ1-1, with D uncertain. The V end lost 3 bases, the J end lost 3 bases, and 8 bases lay between the germline ends. Germline-derived CDR1 and CDR2 are MNHNS and SASEGT. This CDR3 is 13 amino acids long. The CDR3 DNA sequence: TGTGCCAGCAGTGACAGGCAGCACACTGAAGCTTTCTTT. Protein sequence: CASSDRQHTEAFF.

In its sample, this clone was seen a few times. V is TRBV7-9 and J is TRBJ2-2, with 9 nucleotides matching TRBD2. The ends lost 3 bases at V and 3 bases at J; junction bases unmatched: 8. The CDR3 contains 17 residues. The germline V gene encodes CDR1 SEHNR and CDR2 FQNEAQ (reference sequence). The CDR3 nucleotides read TGTGCCAGCAGCTTTATGGCGGGGGGGAAGGACACCGGGGAGCTGTTTTTT. Translating it yields CASSFMAGGKDTGELFF.

This chain joins TRBV28 and TRBJ1-1; TRBD1 is a possible D gene (5 bases). Trimming left V 6 bases short and J 1 base short, with 9 bases between. Germline CDR1 is MDHEN and CDR2 is SYDVKM. CDR3 length equals 13 residues. The CDR3 protein is CASSTTANTEAFF. The CDR3 DNA follows: TGTGCCAGCAGCACGACAGCGAACACTGAAGCTTTCTTT.

The chain combines TRBV6-5 with TRBJ1-2; D possibly corresponds to TRBD1 (6 bases). This CDR3 spans 13 amino acids. Germline V gene sequence: CDR1 MNHEY, CDR2 SVGAGI. V lost 5 bases and J 3 bases, leaving 10 bases between the germline ends. CDR3 coding DNA: TGTGCCAGCAGTGCACAGGGTTACTATGGCTACACCTTC. Amino acid sequence: CASSAQGYYGYTF.

This chain links TRBV5-6 with TRBJ2-6, with D possibly being TRBD2 (7 bases). The germline CDR1 and CDR2 sequences are SGHDT and YYEEEE. CDR3 length: 17 amino acids. V lost 4 bases and J 1 base, leaving 15 bases between the germline ends. Here the CDR3 reads CASSPQGGVSGANVLTF. DNA of the CDR3: TGTGCCAGCAGCCCACAAGGGGGGGTTTCTGGGGCCAACGTCCTGACTTTC. Complete variable domain (other parts from reference TRBV5-6 and TRBJ2-6): DAGVTQSPTHLIKTRGQQVTLRCSPKSGHDTVSWYQQALGQGPQFIFQYYEEEERQRGNFPDRFSGHQFPNYSSELNVNALLLGDSALYLCASSPQGGVSGANVLTFGAGSRLTVL.

This chain joins TRBV7-9 and TRBJ1-2; no clear D gene. The CDR3 contains 13 residues. Germline assignment: CDR1 SEHNR and CDR2 FQNEAQ (reference sequence). V lost 5 bases and J 8 bases, leaving 15 bases between the germline ends. Here the CDR3 reads CASSLSSRVGYTF. In DNA form, the CDR3 reads TGTGCCAGCAGCCTAAGCTCGCGGGTAGGCTACACCTTC. Full variable domain (remainder filled in from reference TRBV7-9 and TRBJ1-2): DTGVSQNPRHKITKRGQNVTFRCDPISEHNRLYWYRQTLGQGPEFLTYFQNEAQLEKSRLLSDRFSAERPKGSFSTLEIQRTEQGDSAMYLCASSLSSRVGYTFGSGTRLTVV.

The rearrangement links TRBV2 to TRBJ2-3; TRBD2 aligns across 8 bases. The V and J ends lost 5 bases and 10 bases, in that order; junction bases with no gene match: 17. Germline V gene lookup returns CDR1 SNHLY and CDR2 FYNNEI. The CDR3 runs 16 residues. The CDR3 reads CASSPTGTSTSPSQYF. The CDR3 region has the DNA TGTGCCAGCAGTCCTACCGGGACTAGTACATCTCCGTCGCAGTATTTT. Filled out from reference TRBV2 and TRBJ2-3, the complete variable domain reads EPEVTQTPSHQVTQMGQEVILRCVPISNHLYFYWYRQILGQKVEFLVSFYNNEISEKSEIFDDQFSVERPDGSNFTLKIRSTKLEDSAMYFCASSPTGTSTSPSQYFGPGTRLTVL.

The rearrangement uses TRBV6-6 and TRBJ1-3; D is ambiguous. Germline V gene lookup returns CDR1 MNHNY and CDR2 SVGAGI (reference sequence). V lost 6 bases and J lost 2, with 11 bases in between. CDR3 length: 14 residues. Here the CDR3 DNA reads TGTGCCAGCAGGAAAACCGGAGCTGGAAACACCATATATTTT. As protein: CASRKTGAGNTIYF.

The chain carries TRBV5-5 and TRBJ1-3, with D unclear. This CDR3 is built from 13 residues. Germline V gene sequence: CDR1 SGHKS, CDR2 YYEKEE (reference sequence). Trimming removed 0 bases at V and 8 bases at J, with 9 bases between. The CDR3 DNA follows: TGTGCCAGCAGCTTGGCGTCGCGGGACACCATATATTTT. This gives the protein CASSLASRDTIYF.

This chain uses TRBV9 with TRBJ1-2; TRBD1 might be the D (5 bases). CDR1 and CDR2 from the germline V gene are SGDLS and YYNGEE. This CDR3 contains 14 residues. V dropped 3 bases and J dropped 2 bases, with 11 bases sitting between them. CDR3 region: CASSAAGQNYGYTF. In nucleotides, the CDR3 is TGTGCCAGCAGCGCCGCGGGGCAGAACTATGGCTACACCTTC.

This chain connects TRBV9 to TRBJ1-4; possible D gene TRBD1, 5 bases. Germline V lookup: CDR1 SGDLS, CDR2 YYNGEE. The CDR3 runs 15 residues. V gave up 4 bases and J gave up 4 bases, with 14 bases separating them. The CDR3 sequence is CASSPSRQSNEKLFF. Written as DNA, the CDR3 is TGTGCCAGCAGCCCCTCCCGACAGAGTAATGAAAAACTGTTTTTT.

CDR3 amino acids: CASRDRINPYEQYF. In DNA, the CDR3 is TGTGCCAGCAGGGACAGAATTAACCCCTACGAGCAGTACTTC. V gene TRBV2 combines with J gene TRBJ2-7; tentative D call: TRBD1 (6 bases). CDR1 SNHLY and CDR2 FYNNEI come from the germline V gene. The CDR3 extends over 14 amino acids. The V end lost 6 bases, the J end lost 2 bases, and 14 bases lay between the germline ends. The entire variable domain, with the rest obtained from reference TRBV2 and TRBJ2-7, is as follows: EPEVTQTPSHQVTQMGQEVILRCVPISNHLYFYWYRQILGQKVEFLVSFYNNEISEKSEIFDDQFSVERPDGSNFTLKIRSTKLEDSAMYFCASRDRINPYEQYFGPGTRLTVT.

The rearrangement uses TRBV6-4 and TRBJ2-3, with 11 nucleotides matching TRBD2. Germline values: CDR1 MRHNA, CDR2 SNTAGT. The CDR3 totals 15 residues. After removal of 6 bases from V and 2 bases from J, the junction contained 4 bases not matched to a gene. The CDR3 protein is CASSEGLADTDTQYF. The CDR3 region has the DNA TGTGCCAGCAGCGAGGGACTAGCGGACACAGATACGCAGTATTTT.

J is TRBJ2-3 and V is TRBV27; 7 nucleotides match TRBD1. This CDR3 has 14 amino acids. The germline V gene encodes CDR1 MNHEY and CDR2 SMNVEV (reference sequence). Germline trimming cut 6 bases from V and 0 bases from J; bases unmatched to any gene: 3. CDR3 sequence: CASRGQFSTDTQYF. The CDR3 DNA reads as TGTGCCAGCAGGGGACAGTTTAGCACAGATACGCAGTATTTT.

The V call is TRBV6-1, the J call TRBJ1-2, with TRBD1 identical over 9 bases. The J segment lost 4 bases and the V segment lost 0 bases, leaving 9 bases of the junction unmatched. CDR1 and CDR2 from the germline V gene are MNHNS and SASEGT. The CDR3 loop spans 17 amino acids. The CDR3 DNA follows: TGTGCCAGCAGTGAAGCGTGGACAGGGGACGTTACCTATGGCTACACCTTC. This translates into CASSEAWTGDVTYGYTF.

In this sample, this clone turned up a few times. This chain uses TRBV30 with TRBJ1-1, with no clear D. Trimming took off 0 bases at V and 3 bases at J, with 8 bases between the two ends. This CDR3 comprises 13 residues. Looked up from germline, CDR1 is GTSNPN and CDR2 is SVGIG (reference sequence). CDR3: CAWSVQRYTEAFF. CDR3 in DNA: TGTGCCTGGAGTGTACAACGATACACTGAAGCTTTCTTT.

This chain connects TRBV7-8 to TRBJ2-1, with a tentative D call TRBD2 (6 bases). This CDR3 has 14 residues. Trimming pared 4 bases from V and 9 bases from J, leaving 16 bases between. CDR1 and CDR2 from the germline V gene are SGHVS and FQNEAQ. As DNA, the CDR3 is TGTGCCAGCAGCTCCCTGACTAGTTTCGGTGAGCAGTTCTTC. Protein sequence: CASSSLTSFGEQFF. Complete variable domain (other parts from reference TRBV7-8 and TRBJ2-1): GAGVSQSPRYKVAKRGQDVALRCDPISGHVSLFWYQQALGQGPEFLTYFQNEAQLDKSGLPSDRFFAERPEGSVSTLKIQRTQQEDSAVYLCASSSLTSFGEQFFGPGTRLTVL.

The chain is built from TRBV11-2 and TRBJ2-5, with D possibly matching TRBD2 (5 bases). The CDR3 contains 12 residues. V was clipped by 4 bases and J by 4 bases, with 7 bases between them. CDR1 SGHAT and CDR2 FQNNGV come from the germline V gene. The CDR3 DNA sequence: TGTGCCAGCAGCTCCGGAGGAGAGACCCAGTACTTC. This sequence encodes CASSSGGETQYF. Full variable domain (remainder filled in from reference TRBV11-2 and TRBJ2-5): EAGVAQSPRYKIIEKRQSVAFWCNPISGHATLYWYQQILGQGPKLLIQFQNNGVVDDSQLPKDRFSAERLKGVDSTLKIQPAKLEDSAVYLCASSSGGETQYFGPGTRLLVL.

The V and J genes are TRBV4-1 and TRBJ1-4; the D gene is possibly TRBD1 (5 bases). Germline CDR1 reads MGHRA; CDR2 reads YSYEKL. This CDR3 has 14 residues. The germline V and J ends were trimmed by 4 bases and 1 base, with 7 bases remaining between them. CDR3 DNA: TGCGCCAGCAGCCGGAGGGGAACTAATGAAAAACTGTTTTTT. This encodes CASSRRGTNEKLFF.

The chain joins TRBV6-5 to TRBJ1-3; unclear D gene. CDR1 is MNHEY and CDR2 is SVGAGI in the germline V gene. Deletions cut 8 bases from V and 4 bases from J, with 6 bases between. The CDR3 runs to 11 residues. Here the CDR3 DNA reads TGTGCCAGCGGCAGGGGAAACACCATATATTTT. This encodes CASGRGNTIYF.

V and J are TRBV6-6 and TRBJ1-1; D possibly corresponds to TRBD1 (5 bases). V dropped 6 bases and J dropped 8 bases, with 10 bases sitting between them. This CDR3 is 11 amino acids long. Germline-derived CDR1 and CDR2 are MNHNY and SVGAGI (reference sequence). CDR3 region: CASSLRQEAFF. The CDR3, as DNA: TGTGCCAGCAGCCTGCGACAGGAAGCTTTCTTT.

This chain joins TRBV29-1 and TRBJ1-2; D is undetermined. The germline V gene has CDR1 SQVTM and CDR2 ANQGSEA. This CDR3 is built from 13 residues. V shed 4 bases and J shed 1 base, with 10 bases lying between them. In DNA, the CDR3 is TGCAGCGTTGGGGAGGCCAGTAACTATGGCTACACCTTC. Its protein product is CSVGEASNYGYTF.

The chain recombines TRBV2 with TRBJ2-5; D gene ambiguous. The germline V gene has CDR1 SNHLY and CDR2 FYNNEI. Trimming removed 6 bases from V and 12 bases from J, with 14 bases in between. The CDR3 totals 11 residues. CDR3 nucleotides: TGTGCCAGCAGCCCACGGGTCCTGGAGTACTTC. It specifies CASSPRVLEYF.

This CDR3 reads CASSLGYRGYGYTF. For the CDR3, the DNA is TGTGCCAGCAGCCTGGGGTACCGGGGCTATGGCTACACCTTC. The chain joins TRBV11-1 to TRBJ1-2; D uncertain. Germline values: CDR1 SGHAT, CDR2 FQDESV (reference sequence). The CDR3 has 14 amino acids. With 5 bases removed from V and 4 bases from J, the gap between germline ends came to 14 bases.

The rearrangement joins TRBV29-1 to TRBJ1-1, with 7 bases aligning to TRBD1. There are 12 residues in the CDR3. The V gene's germline CDR1 is SQVTM and CDR2 ANQGSEA. V was clipped by 7 bases and J by 7 bases; unmatched bases: 9. CDR3 sequence (DNA): TGCAGCGCCCAACAGGGGTCGGATGAAGCTTTCTTT. This encodes CSAQQGSDEAFF.

The table lists this clone with a few counts. The rearrangement links TRBV19 to TRBJ2-4, with D unclear. Deletions cut 3 bases from V and 7 bases from J, with 7 bases between. The germline CDR1 and CDR2 sequences are LNHDA and SQIVND (reference sequence). The CDR3 is made up of 12 amino acids. The CDR3 region is CASSIRMNIQYF. The CDR3 coding sequence is TGTGCCAGTAGTATCAGGATGAACATTCAGTACTTC.

V usage is TRBV10-1 and J usage is TRBJ2-1, with TRBD2 matching 7 bases. Germline V gene lookup returns CDR1 WNHNN and CDR2 SYGVQD (reference sequence). The CDR3 is 14 amino acids. Unmatched junction bases numbered 13, after V lost 8 bases and J lost 9 bases. CDR3 in amino acids: CASGPGRGKLEQFF. The DNA of the CDR3 is TGCGCCAGCGGGCCGGGGCGGGGGAAGCTTGAGCAGTTCTTC.